This is a list of T cell receptor beta chains from one sample in a study of blood T cell repertoires in COVID-19. Data came from immunoSEQ multiplex PCR; TCRdb stores just in-frame clones and leaves some out. Of hundreds of thousands of clones listed, 82% are singletons. The specimen was PBMCs or T cells enriched from blood (not recorded which). These receptor sequences come from a woman aged 60-75 years who had recovered from COVID-19. CDR3s include the opening cysteine and the closing phenylalanine or tryptophan. The order of the fields is J gene, clone size, D gene, V gene, CDR3 protein, CDR3 DNA. A D gene is named only where the DNA matches it firmly. Clone size, where shown, is once, few, many, or a class for clones that have expanded.

TRBJ2-1,.,TRBD2,TRBV11-3,CASSLGTSGSGNEQFF,TGTGCCAGCAGCTTAGGGACTAGCGGGAGTGGGAATGAGCAGTTCTTC
TRBJ2-2,.,TRBD1,TRBV4-2,CASSQELGTANTGELFF,TGTGCCAGCAGCCAAGAATTAGGGACAGCGAACACCGGGGAGCTGTTTTTT
TRBJ2-1,.,TRBD2,TRBV9,CASSVASGTYNEQFF,TGTGCCAGCAGCGTAGCTAGCGGGACATACAATGAGCAGTTCTTC
TRBJ1-2,few,.,TRBV13,CASNGLGGVGYTF,TGTGCCAGCAACGGCTTAGGAGGGGTTGGCTACACCTTC
TRBJ1-6,.,TRBD1,TRBV7-2,CASSDRTGKSPLHF,TGTGCCAGCAGCGACCGGACAGGGAAGTCACCCCTCCACTTT
TRBJ1-3,few,.,TRBV7-8,CASSLARWQGFGNTIYF,TGTGCCAGCAGCTTAGCGCGTTGGCAGGGCTTTGGAAACACCATATATTTT
TRBJ2-7,.,TRBD1,TRBV12-3/TRBV12-4,CASRGTGGYEQYF,TGTGCCAGCAGAGGGACAGGGGGCTACGAGCAGTACTTC
TRBJ2-7,.,TRBD1,TRBV6-5,CASKPGTGRTHEQYF,TGTGCCAGCAAACCCGGGACAGGGAGGACGCACGAGCAGTACTTC
TRBJ2-3,.,TRBD1,TRBV4-1,CASSQIGTGAPMADTQYF,TGCGCCAGCAGCCAAATAGGCACAGGGGCCCCTATGGCAGATACGCAGTATTTT
TRBJ1-3,.,.,TRBV18,CASSLDRGNTIYF,TGTGCCAGCTCCCTCGACAGGGGAAACACCATATATTTT
TRBJ1-6,once,TRBD1,TRBV9,CASSSGQGGNNSPLHF,TGTGCCAGCAGCTCCGGACAGGGAGGAAATAATTCACCCCTCCACTTT
TRBJ2-3,few,TRBD2,TRBV7-3,CASSPLAGARDTQYF,TGTGCCAGCAGCCCACTAGCGGGGGCGCGGGATACGCAGTATTTT
TRBJ1-1,few,TRBD1,TRBV7-9,CASSMGTANTEAFF,TGTGCCAGCAGCATGGGGACAGCGAACACTGAAGCTTTCTTT
TRBJ2-1,.,TRBD2,TRBV18,CASSWRREGPLSSYNEQFF,TGTGCCAGCTCCTGGCGGCGGGAGGGTCCTTTAAGCTCCTACAATGAGCAGTTCTTC
TRBJ2-7,.,TRBD1,TRBV6-6,CASRDRGAYEQYF,TGTGCCAGCAGGGACAGGGGCGCCTACGAGCAGTACTTC
TRBJ1-4,.,.,TRBV3-1/TRBV3-2,CASSQERRGRSATNEKLFF,TGTGCCAGCAGCCAAGAAAGGCGGGGCAGGTCTGCAACTAATGAAAAACTGTTTTTT
TRBJ2-1,.,TRBD2,TRBV6-5,CASSPQGLAGGEQFF,TGTGCCAGCAGCCCCCAGGGACTAGCGGGAGGTGAGCAGTTCTTC
TRBJ1-6,.,TRBD1,TRBV7-9,CASSSPTGDNSPLHF,TGTGCCAGCAGCTCACCGACAGGGGATAATTCACCCCTCCACTTT
TRBJ2-5,once,.,TRBV16,CASSQSLTARGETQYF,TGTGCCAGCAGCCAATCGCTCACAGCCCGTGGGGAGACCCAGTACTTC
TRBJ1-2,few,TRBD1,TRBV30,CAWSTGGYGYTF,TGTGCCTGGAGTACAGGGGGCTATGGCTACACCTTC
TRBJ1-2,.,TRBD1,TRBV2,CASSVQGDVYGYTF,TGTGCCAGCAGTGTTCAGGGGGACGTATATGGCTACACCTTC
TRBJ1-1,.,TRBD1,TRBV7-2,CASSRGTGFTEAFF,TGTGCCAGCAGCCGCGGGACAGGGTTCACTGAAGCTTTCTTT
TRBJ2-7,.,TRBD1,TRBV19,CASSIARTGQGGRGDSYEQYF,TGTGCCAGTAGTATCGCGAGGACAGGACAGGGCGGGCGTGGGGACTCCTACGAGCAGTACTTC
TRBJ1-3,.,.,TRBV27,CASSLLPPPSSGNTIYF,TGTGCCAGCAGTTTATTGCCCCCGCCTAGCTCTGGAAACACCATATATTTT
TRBJ1-5,.,.,TRBV19,CASSRQKGQPQHF,TGTGCCAGTAGTCGACAGAAAGGTCAGCCCCAGCATTTT
TRBJ2-1,.,TRBD1,TRBV7-9,CASSLRDRYNEQFF,TGTGCCAGCAGCCTACGGGACAGGTACAATGAGCAGTTCTTC
TRBJ2-2,.,.,TRBV9,CASRGRSGELFF,TGTGCCAGCAGGGGGAGGTCCGGGGAGCTGTTTTTT
TRBJ2-1,.,TRBD2,TRBV19,CASSIGGLELNEQFF,TGTGCCAGTAGTATAGGGGGACTAGAGTTAAATGAGCAGTTCTTC
TRBJ1-1,.,.,TRBV7-2,CASSLAAGYQAEAFF,TGTGCCAGCAGCTTAGCGGCAGGGTACCAGGCTGAAGCTTTCTTT
TRBJ1-2,.,TRBD1,TRBV3-1/TRBV3-2,CASSQGGQGNYGYTF,TGTGCCAGCAGCCAGGGTGGACAGGGGAATTATGGCTACACCTTC
TRBJ1-4,.,TRBD1,TRBV11-1,CASGRTGTGVEKLFF,TGTGCCAGCGGGCGAACCGGGACAGGGGTTGAAAAACTGTTTTTT
TRBJ2-5,.,TRBD2,TRBV6-5,CASSPASGGAETQYF,TGTGCCAGCAGCCCGGCTAGCGGGGGGGCGGAGACCCAGTACTTC
TRBJ1-2,.,TRBD1,TRBV7-9,CASSSWAGGDYGYTF,TGTGCCAGCAGCTCCTGGGCAGGGGGAGACTATGGCTACACCTTC
TRBJ2-5,once,TRBD1,TRBV11-2,CASSPGTGLQTQYF,TGTGCCAGCAGCCCGGGGACAGGGCTGCAGACCCAGTACTTC
TRBJ1-5,.,.,TRBV2,CASSEDAGSNQPQHF,TGTGCCAGCAGTGAAGATGCGGGGAGCAATCAGCCCCAGCATTTT
TRBJ2-2,.,.,TRBV19,CASRSWAYTGELFF,TGTGCCAGTAGGTCGTGGGCCTACACCGGGGAGCTGTTTTTT